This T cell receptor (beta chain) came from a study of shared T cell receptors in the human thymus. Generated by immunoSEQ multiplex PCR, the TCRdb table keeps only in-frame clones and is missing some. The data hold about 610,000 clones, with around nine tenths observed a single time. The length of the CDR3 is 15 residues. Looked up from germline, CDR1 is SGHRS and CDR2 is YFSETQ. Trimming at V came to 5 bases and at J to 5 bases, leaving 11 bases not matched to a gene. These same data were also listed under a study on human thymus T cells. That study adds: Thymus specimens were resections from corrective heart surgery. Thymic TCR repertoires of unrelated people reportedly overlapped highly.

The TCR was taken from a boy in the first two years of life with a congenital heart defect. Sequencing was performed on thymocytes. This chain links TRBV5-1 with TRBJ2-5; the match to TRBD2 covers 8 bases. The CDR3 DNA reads TGCGCCAGCAGAGCGCTAGCGGGTAGGAGGGAGACCCAGTACTTC. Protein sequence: CASRALAGRRETQYF.